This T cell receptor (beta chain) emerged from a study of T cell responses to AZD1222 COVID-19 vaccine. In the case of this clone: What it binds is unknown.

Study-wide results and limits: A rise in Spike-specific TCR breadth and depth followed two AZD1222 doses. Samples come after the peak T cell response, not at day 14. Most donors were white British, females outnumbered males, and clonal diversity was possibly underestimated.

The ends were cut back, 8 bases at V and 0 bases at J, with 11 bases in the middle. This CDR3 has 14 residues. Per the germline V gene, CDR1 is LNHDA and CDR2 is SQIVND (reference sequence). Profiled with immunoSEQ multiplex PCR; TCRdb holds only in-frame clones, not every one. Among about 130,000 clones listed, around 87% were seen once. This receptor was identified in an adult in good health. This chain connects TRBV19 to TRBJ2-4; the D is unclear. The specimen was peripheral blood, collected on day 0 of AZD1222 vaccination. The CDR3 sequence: CASAGRLAKNIQYF. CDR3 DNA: TGTGCCAGTGCCGGACGGTTAGCCAAAAACATTCAGTACTTC. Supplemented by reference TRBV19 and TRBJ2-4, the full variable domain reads DGGITQSPKYLFRKEGQNVTLSCEQNLNHDAMYWYRQDPGQGLRLIYYSQIVNDFQKGDIAEGYSVSREKKESFPLTVTSAQKNPTAFYLCASAGRLAKNIQYFGAGTRLSVL.